This TCR beta chain was sequenced in a study of early T cells in non-severe SARS-CoV-2 infection. The sample holds many counts of this clonotype. The CDR3 is 14 amino acids. The ends were cut back, 1 base at V and 7 bases at J, with 14 bases in the middle. Germline loops: CDR1 DFQATT, CDR2 SNEGSKA (reference sequence). MiXCR, run by TCRdb on the 5' RACE reads, gives a single entry per CDR3 protein. The table has roughly 63,000 distinct CDR3 sequences, about an eighth seen once. This TCR derives from an adult who was a healthcare worker with PCR-confirmed SARS-CoV-2 infection or an uninfected control (not recorded which). The sequenced material came from whole blood. V and J are TRBV20-1 and TRBJ2-1; maybe TRBD2 (5 bases). This chain's CDR3 is CSARVNGKMNEQFF. In DNA form, the CDR3 reads TGCAGTGCTAGAGTGAACGGGAAGATGAATGAGCAGTTCTTC.